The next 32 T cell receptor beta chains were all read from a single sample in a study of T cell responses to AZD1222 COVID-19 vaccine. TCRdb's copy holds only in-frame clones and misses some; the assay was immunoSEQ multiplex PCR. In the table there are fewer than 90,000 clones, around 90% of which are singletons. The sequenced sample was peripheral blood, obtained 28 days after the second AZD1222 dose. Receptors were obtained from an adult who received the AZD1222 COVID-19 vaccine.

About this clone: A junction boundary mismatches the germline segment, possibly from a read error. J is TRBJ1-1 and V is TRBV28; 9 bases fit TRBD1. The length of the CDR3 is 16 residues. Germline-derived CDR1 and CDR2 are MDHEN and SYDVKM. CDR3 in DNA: TGTGCCAGCAGTTTGAACAGGGGGCTGTCGAACGCTGAAGCTTTCTTT. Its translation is CASSLNRGLSNAEAFF.

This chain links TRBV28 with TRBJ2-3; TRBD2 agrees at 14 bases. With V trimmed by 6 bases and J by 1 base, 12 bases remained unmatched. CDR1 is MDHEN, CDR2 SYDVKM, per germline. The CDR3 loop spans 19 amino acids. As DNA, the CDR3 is TGTGCCAGCAGAAGACCGGGACTAGCGGGAGATGGTGGCACAGATACGCAGTATTTT. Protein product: CASRRPGLAGDGGTDTQYF.

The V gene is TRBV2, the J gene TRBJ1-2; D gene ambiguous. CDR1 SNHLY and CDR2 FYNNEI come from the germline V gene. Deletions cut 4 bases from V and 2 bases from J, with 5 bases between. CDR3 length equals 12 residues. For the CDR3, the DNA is TGTGCCAGCAGTGGGGAAAACTATGGCTACACCTTC. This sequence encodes CASSGENYGYTF.

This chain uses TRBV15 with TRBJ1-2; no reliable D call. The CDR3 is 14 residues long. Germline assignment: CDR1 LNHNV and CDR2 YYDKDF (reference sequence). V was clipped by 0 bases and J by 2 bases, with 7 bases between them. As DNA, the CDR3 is TGTGCCACCAGCAGAGATCAGGCGAACTATGGCTACACCTTC. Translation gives CATSRDQANYGYTF.

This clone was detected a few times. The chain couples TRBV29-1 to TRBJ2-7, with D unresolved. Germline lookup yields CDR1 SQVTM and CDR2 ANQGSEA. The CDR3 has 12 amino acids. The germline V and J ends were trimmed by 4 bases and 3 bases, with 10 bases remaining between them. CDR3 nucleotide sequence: TGCAGCGTTGCTGGAGACCTCTACGAGCAGTACTTC. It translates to CSVAGDLYEQYF.

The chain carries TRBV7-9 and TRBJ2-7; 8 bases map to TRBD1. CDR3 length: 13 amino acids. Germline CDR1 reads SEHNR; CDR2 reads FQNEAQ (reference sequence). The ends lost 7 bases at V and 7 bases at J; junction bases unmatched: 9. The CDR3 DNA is TGTGCCAGCACCAGCACAGGGGGGCAGGAGCAGTACTTC. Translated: CASTSTGGQEQYF.

The CDR3 DNA reads TGCGCCAGCAGTTCCCGACAGGGAAACACCATATATTTT. This sequence encodes CASSSRQGNTIYF. The J gene is TRBJ1-3, the V gene TRBV5-1; TRBD1 might be the D (5 bases). This CDR3 has 13 amino acids. Germline values: CDR1 SGHRS, CDR2 YFSETQ. V lost 5 bases to trimming and J lost 4 bases, with 10 bases between them.

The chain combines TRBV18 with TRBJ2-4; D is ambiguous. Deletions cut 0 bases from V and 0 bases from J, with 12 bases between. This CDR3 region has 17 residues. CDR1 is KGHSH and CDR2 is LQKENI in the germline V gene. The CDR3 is CASSPPSIAAAKNIQYF. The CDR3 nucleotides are TGTGCCAGCTCACCACCATCCATCGCTGCAGCCAAAAACATTCAGTACTTC.

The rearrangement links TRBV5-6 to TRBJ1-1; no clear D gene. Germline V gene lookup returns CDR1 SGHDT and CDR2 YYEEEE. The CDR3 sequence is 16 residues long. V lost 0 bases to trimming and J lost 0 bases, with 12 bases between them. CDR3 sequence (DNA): TGTGCCAGCAGCTTGGTTCTGGGTCAGCTGAACACTGAAGCTTTCTTT. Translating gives CASSLVLGQLNTEAFF.

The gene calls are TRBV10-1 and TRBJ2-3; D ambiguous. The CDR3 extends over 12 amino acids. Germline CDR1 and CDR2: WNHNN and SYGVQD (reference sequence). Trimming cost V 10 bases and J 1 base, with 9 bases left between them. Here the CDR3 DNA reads TGCGCCACCGCAAGAGGCACAGATACGCAGTATTTT. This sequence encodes CATARGTDTQYF.

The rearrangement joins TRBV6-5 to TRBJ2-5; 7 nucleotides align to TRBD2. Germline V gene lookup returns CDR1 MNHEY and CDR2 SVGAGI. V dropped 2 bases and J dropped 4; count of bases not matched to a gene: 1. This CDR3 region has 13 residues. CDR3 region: CASSYGTTETQYF. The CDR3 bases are TGTGCCAGCAGTTACGGGACTACAGAGACCCAGTACTTC.

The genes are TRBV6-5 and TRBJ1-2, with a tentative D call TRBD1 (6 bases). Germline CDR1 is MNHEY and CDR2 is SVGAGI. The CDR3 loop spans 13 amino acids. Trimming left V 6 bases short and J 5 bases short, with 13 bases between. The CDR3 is CASRVGQSYGYTF. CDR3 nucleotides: TGTGCCAGCAGAGTAGGACAGTCTTATGGCTACACCTTC.

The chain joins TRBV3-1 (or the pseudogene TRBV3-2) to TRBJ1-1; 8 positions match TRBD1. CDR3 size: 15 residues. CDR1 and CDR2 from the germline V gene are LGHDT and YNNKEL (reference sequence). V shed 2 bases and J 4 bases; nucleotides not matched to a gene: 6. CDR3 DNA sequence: TGTGCCAGCAGCCAACCTCAGACAGGGGCCACTGAAGCTTTCTTT. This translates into CASSQPQTGATEAFF.

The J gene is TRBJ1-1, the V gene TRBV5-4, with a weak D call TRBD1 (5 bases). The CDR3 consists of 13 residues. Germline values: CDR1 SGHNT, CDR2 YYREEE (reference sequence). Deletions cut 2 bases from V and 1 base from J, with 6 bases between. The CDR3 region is CASSFDRNTEAFF. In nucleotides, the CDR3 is TGTGCCAGCAGCTTTGACAGGAACACTGAAGCTTTCTTT.

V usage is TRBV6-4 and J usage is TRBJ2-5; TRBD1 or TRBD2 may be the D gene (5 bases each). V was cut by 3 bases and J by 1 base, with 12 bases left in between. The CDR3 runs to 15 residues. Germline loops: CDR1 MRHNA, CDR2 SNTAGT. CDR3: CASSDRAGTQETQYF. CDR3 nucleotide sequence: TGTGCCAGCAGTGATCGGGCAGGGACCCAAGAGACCCAGTACTTC.

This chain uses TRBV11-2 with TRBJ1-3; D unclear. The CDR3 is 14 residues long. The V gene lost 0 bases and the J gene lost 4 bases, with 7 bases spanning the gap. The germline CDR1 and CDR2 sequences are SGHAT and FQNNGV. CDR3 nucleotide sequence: TGTGCCAGCAGCTTAGATGGTCGAGGAAACACCATATATTTT. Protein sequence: CASSLDGRGNTIYF.

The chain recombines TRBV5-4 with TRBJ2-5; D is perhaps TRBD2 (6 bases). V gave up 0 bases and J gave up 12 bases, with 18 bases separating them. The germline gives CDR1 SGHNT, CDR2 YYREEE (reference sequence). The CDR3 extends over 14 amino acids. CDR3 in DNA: TGTGCCAGCAGCTTGGCTAGCGCGCCTCGCACTGAGTACTTC. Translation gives CASSLASAPRTEYF.

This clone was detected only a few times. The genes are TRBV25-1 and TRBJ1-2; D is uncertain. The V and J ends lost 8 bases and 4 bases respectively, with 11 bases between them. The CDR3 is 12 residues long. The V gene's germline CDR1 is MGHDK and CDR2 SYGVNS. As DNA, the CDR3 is TGTGCCAGCTCCGACTCCCGCTATGGCTACACCTTC. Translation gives CASSDSRYGYTF.

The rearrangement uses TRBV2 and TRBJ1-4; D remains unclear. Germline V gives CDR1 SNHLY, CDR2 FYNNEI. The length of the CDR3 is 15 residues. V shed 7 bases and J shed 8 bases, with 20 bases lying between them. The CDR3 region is CASTLDHGEGEKLFF. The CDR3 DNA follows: TGTGCCAGCACCCTAGATCATGGGGAAGGCGAAAAACTGTTTTTT.

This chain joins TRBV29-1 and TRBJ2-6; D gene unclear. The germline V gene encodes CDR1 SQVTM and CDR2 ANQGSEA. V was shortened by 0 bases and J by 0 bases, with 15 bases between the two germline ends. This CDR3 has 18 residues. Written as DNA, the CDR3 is TGCAGCGTTGAAGAAGGAAAGGGCTTCTACTCTGGGGCCAACGTCCTGACTTTC. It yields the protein CSVEEGKGFYSGANVLTF.

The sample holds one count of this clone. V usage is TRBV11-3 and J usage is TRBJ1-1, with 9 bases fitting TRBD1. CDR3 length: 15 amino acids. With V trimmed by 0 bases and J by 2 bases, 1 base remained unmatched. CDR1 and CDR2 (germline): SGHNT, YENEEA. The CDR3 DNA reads TGTGCCAGCAGCTTAGAGGGACAGGGAAACACTGAAGCTTTCTTT. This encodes CASSLEGQGNTEAFF.

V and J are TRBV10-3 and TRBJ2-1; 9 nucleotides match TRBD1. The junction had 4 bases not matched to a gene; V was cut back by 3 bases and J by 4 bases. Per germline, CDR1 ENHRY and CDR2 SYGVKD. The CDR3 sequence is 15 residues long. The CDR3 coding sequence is TGTGCCATCAGTGATATGGGACAGGGATACAATGAGCAGTTCTTC. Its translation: CAISDMGQGYNEQFF.

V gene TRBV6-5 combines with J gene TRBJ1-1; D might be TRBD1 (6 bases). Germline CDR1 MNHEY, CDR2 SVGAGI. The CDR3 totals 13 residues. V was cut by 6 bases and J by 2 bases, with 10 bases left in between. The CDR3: CASRTGSNTEAFF. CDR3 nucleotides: TGTGCCAGCAGGACAGGTAGTAACACTGAAGCTTTCTTT.

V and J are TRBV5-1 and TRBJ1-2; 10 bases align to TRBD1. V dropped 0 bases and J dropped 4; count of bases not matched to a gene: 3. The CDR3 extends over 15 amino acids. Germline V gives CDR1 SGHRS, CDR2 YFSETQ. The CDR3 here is CASSLGTGGAYGYTF. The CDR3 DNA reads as TGCGCCAGCAGCTTGGGGACAGGGGGAGCCTATGGCTACACCTTC.

CDR3 bases: TGTGCCAGCAGCTCCCGTCCAGCCAGCTCTGGAAACACCATATATTTT. Amino acids: CASSSRPASSGNTIYF. The chain joins TRBV11-2 to TRBJ1-3; D remains ambiguous. V lost 4 bases and J lost 0, with 13 bases in between. Per the germline V gene, CDR1 is SGHAT and CDR2 is FQNNGV. CDR3 length equals 16 residues.

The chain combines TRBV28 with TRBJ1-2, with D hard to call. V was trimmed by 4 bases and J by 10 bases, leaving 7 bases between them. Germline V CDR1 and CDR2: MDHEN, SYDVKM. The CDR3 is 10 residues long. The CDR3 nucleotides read TGTGCCAGCAGTTCGGTAGTCTACACCTTC. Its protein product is CASSSVVYTF.

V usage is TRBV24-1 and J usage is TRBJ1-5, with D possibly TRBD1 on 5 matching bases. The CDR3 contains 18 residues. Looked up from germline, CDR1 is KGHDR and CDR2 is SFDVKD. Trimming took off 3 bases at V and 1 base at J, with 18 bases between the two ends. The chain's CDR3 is CATSDTRGLGASNQPQHF. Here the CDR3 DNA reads TGTGCCACCAGTGATACCCGGGGCCTAGGGGCGAGCAATCAGCCCCAGCATTTT.

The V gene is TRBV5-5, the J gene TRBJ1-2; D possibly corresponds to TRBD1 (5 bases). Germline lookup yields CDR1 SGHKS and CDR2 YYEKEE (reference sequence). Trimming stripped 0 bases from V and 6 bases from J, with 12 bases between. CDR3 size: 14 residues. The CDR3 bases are TGTGCCAGCAGCTTGGGCAGGGCTAGCCATGGCTACACCTTC. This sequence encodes CASSLGRASHGYTF.

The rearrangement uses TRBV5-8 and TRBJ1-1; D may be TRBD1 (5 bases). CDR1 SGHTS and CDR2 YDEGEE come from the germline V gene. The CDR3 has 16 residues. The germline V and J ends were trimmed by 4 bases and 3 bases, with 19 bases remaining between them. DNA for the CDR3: TGTGCCAGCAGCCCGATCGGGGGTTTGGAGTACACTGAAGCTTTCTTT. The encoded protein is CASSPIGGLEYTEAFF.

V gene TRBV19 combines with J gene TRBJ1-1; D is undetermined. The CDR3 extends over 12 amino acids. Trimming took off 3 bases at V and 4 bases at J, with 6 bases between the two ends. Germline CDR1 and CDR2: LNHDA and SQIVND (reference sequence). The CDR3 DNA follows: TGTGCCAGTAGTATTGTAATCACTGAAGCTTTCTTT. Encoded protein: CASSIVITEAFF.

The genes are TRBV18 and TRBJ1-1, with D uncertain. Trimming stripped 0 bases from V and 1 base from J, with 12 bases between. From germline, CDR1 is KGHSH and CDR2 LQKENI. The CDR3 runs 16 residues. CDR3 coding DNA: TGTGCCAGCTCACCACCCCACGGCATACAGAACACTGAAGCTTTCTTT. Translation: CASSPPHGIQNTEAFF.

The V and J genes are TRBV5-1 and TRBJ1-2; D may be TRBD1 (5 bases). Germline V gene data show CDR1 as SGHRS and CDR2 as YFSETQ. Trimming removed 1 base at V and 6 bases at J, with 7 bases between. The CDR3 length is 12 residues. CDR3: CASSLMGDGYTF. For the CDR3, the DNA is TGCGCCAGCAGCTTGATGGGGGATGGCTACACCTTC.